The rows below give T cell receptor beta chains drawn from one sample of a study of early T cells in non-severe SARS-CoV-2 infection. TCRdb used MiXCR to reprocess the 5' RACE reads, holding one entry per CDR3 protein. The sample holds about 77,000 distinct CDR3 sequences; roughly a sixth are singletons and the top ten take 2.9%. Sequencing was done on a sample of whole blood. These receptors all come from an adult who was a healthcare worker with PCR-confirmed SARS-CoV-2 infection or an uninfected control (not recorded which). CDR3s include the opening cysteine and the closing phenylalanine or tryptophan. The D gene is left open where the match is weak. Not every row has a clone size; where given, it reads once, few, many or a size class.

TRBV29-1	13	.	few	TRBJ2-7	TGCAGCGGATCGACAGGTGCGGGGAACGAGCAGTACTTC	CSGSTGAGNEQYF
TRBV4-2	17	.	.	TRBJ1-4	TGTGCCAGCAGGAACATCGAGGGGGTAGGATTAGGGGAAAAACTGTTTTTT	CASRNIEGVGLGEKLFF
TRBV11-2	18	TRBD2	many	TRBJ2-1	TGTGCCAGCAGCTTAGTCGCAGGGACTAGCGGGAGAGGAAATGAGCAGTTCTTC	CASSLVAGTSGRGNEQFF
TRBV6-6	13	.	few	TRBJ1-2	TGTGCCAGCAACAGCGACAGGATCTATGGCTACACCTTC	CASNSDRIYGYTF
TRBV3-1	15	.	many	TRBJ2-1	TGTGCCAGCAGCCAAGATCTTTCCGGCTCCAATGAGCAGTTCTTC	CASSQDLSGSNEQFF
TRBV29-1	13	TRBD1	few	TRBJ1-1	TGCAGCGTAGCCACAGGGGGTACAACTGAAGCTTTCTTT	CSVATGGTTEAFF
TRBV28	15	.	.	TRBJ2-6	TGTGCCAGCAGTTTGTCGGCTTCTGGGGCCAACGTCCTGACTTTC	CASSLSASGANVLTF
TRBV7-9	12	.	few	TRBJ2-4	TGTGCCAGCAGCTTAGTGTGGAACATTCAGTACTTC	CASSLVWNIQYF
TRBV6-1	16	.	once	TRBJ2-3	TGTGCCAGCAGTGGAGACTGGTGGGCTAGCACAGATACGCAGTATTTT	CASSGDWWASTDTQYF
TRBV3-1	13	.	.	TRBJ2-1	TGTGCCAGCAGCCTCAGACAGTCCAATGAGCAGTTCTTC	CASSLRQSNEQFF
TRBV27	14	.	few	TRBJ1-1	TGTGCCAGCAGTTTACAGGGTGGGGGTACTGAAGCTTTCTTT	CASSLQGGGTEAFF
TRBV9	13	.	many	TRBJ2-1	TGTGCCAGCAGCGCCTCCACTAGTACTGTGCAGTTCTTC	CASSASTSTVQFF
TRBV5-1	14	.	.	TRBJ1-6	TGCGCCAGCACCACTGGTGGGGTGCATTCACCCCTCCACTTT	CASTTGGVHSPLHF
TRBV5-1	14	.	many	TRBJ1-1	TGCGCCAGCAGCTTAATCCGCGCGAACACTGAAGCTTTCTTT	CASSLIRANTEAFF
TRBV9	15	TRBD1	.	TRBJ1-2	TGTGCCAGCAGCGTAGGGACAGGGACTAACTATGGCTACACCTTC	CASSVGTGTNYGYTF
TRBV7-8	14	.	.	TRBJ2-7	TGTGCCAGCAGCTTCTTCAGCTCCTCCTACGAGCAGTACTTC	CASSFFSSSYEQYF
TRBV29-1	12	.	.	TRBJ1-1	TGCAGCGTTGCAGGGAGGGGCACTGAAGCTTTCTTT	CSVAGRGTEAFF
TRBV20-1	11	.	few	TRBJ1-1	TGCAGTGCCCCCCCCGGAGCTGAAGCTTTCTTT	CSAPPGAEAFF
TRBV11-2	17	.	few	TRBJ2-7	TGTGCCAGCAGCTTAGTAGGAGGCGGGGGCCGTTACTACGAGCAGTACTTC	CASSLVGGGGRYYEQYF
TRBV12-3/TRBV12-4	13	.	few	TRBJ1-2	TGTGCCAGCAGTCGGACATCTAACTATGGCTACACCTTC	CASSRTSNYGYTF
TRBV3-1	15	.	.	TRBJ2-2	TGTGCCAGCAGCCAAGATTCGCTTCCAGGCGGGGAGCTGTTTTTT	CASSQDSLPGGELFF